The source of this T cell receptor beta chain is a study of OX40 agonist ivuxolimab in advanced cancers. In the study overall: Ivuxolimab, an agonistic anti-OX40 (CD134) antibody, was given to patients. Patients achieving partial responses numbered three: one hepatocellular carcinoma case and two cutaneous melanoma cases.

For this clone: Its antigen remains unknown.

This table comes from immunoSEQ multiplex PCR, and its TCRdb copy is limited to in-frame clones, with some not included. The sample carries around 94,000 clones, under 95% recorded once. CDR1 GTSNPN and CDR2 SVGIG come from the germline V gene (reference sequence). This CDR3 spans 13 amino acids. Trimming took off 0 bases at V and 5 bases at J, with 11 bases between the two ends. Study-wide results and caveats: A proportion of nonresponders additionally exhibited low normalized T-cell clonal expansion. Expanded peripheral T cell antigen specificity was not determined.

This rearrangement joins TRBV30 to TRBJ2-7; D is unclear. This receptor was identified in an adult with an advanced solid tumor such as melanoma, head and neck, liver or kidney cancer. Material: CD4+ or CD8+ T cells sorted from blood, obtained in a trial of the OX40 agonist ivuxolimab. The CDR3 DNA is TGTGCCTGGAGTGTAAAAGCAAGGGACGAGCAGTACTTC. Residues: CAWSVKARDEQYF.